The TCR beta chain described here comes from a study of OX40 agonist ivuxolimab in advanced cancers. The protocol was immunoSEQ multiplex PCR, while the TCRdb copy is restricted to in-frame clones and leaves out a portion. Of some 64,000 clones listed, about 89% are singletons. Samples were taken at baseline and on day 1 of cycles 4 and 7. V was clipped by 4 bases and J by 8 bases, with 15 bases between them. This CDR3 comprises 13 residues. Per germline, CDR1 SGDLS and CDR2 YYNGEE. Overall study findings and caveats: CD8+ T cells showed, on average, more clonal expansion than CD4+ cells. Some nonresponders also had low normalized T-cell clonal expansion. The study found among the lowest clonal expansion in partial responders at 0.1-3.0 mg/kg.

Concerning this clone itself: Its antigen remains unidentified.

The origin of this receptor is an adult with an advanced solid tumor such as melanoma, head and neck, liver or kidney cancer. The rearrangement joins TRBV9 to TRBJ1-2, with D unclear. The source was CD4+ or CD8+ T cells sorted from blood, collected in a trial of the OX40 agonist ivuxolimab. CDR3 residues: CASSPFDAGGYTF. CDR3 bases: TGTGCCAGCAGCCCCTTCGACGCCGGGGGCTACACCTTC.